This T cell receptor beta chain was profiled in a study of tissue T cells after allogeneic stem cell transplantation. Study-level findings and limits: This small cohort was clinically heterogeneous, and sampling depth was a limitation.

The method was immunoSEQ multiplex PCR; TCRdb's version includes in-frame clones alone and lacks a portion of them. The sample has about 25,000 clones, about 73% seen once; the top ten hold approximately 8%. The CDR3 contains 15 residues. The germline V gene has CDR1 SGHTA and CDR2 FQGNSA. V was pared by 3 bases and J by 5 bases, with 7 bases of the junction left unmatched. To note about this clone: The antigen remains undetermined.

Source: tissue from the ileum, taken at autopsy. The chain employs TRBV7-2 and TRBJ2-5, with 9 bases aligning to TRBD1. This receptor was identified in a female donor over 55 with lung cancer. In nucleotides, the CDR3 is TGTGCCAGCAGCTTTCGACAGGGGGTCGGGGAGACCCAGTACTTC. This codes for CASSFRQGVGETQYF.